The following is a TCR beta chain sequence with its context. What it binds is not known. This entry belongs to a study of T cells in Graves' hyperthyroidism and ophthalmopathy. Whole-study results and caveats: In blood, most of the thyroid clonotypes expanded above 0.001 were also present.

The investigators amplified TCR beta CDR3 regions from RNA transcripts. A set of HTBI primers served as the primers for a first-round RT-PCR of the TCR CDR3. Each CDR3 protein gets one entry after TCRdb re-called the multiplex PCR reads with MiXCR. Among 450,000 to 650,000 distinct CDR3 sequences listed, under 25% were seen once. Germline CDR1 reads SGHNT; CDR2 reads YYREEE (reference sequence). V lost 2 bases and J 2 bases, leaving 14 bases between the germline ends. CDR3 length: 15 amino acids. Those with hyperthyroidism were 18 to 65 years old, newly diagnosed, and ill for under 2 months. A roughly 9.7 ml volume of fresh peripheral blood provided the PBMCs.

Sequences were obtained from blood. V is TRBV5-4 and J is TRBJ2-7; perhaps TRBD2 as D (6 bases). This clonotype was sampled from a man aged 18 to 30 with Graves' hyperthyroidism. In nucleotides, the CDR3 is TGTGCCAGCAGCTTCGGAGGGAATAACGCCTACGAGCAGTACTTC. This codes for CASSFGGNNAYEQYF.